This T cell receptor (beta chain) was captured in a study of blood T cell repertoires in COVID-19. Study information: Researchers got acute and convalescent COVID-19 samples from the United States, Italy and Spain. T cells, B-cell-depleted T cells, or PBMCs provided the cDNA or gDNA that served as material.

Original processing methods: The assay estimated nucleated cells by amplifying reference gene primers. The table came from immunoSEQ multiplex PCR; TCRdb's copy has only in-frame clones and leaves some out. V and J calls and clone size come straight from that table; D and trimming were deduced from the DNA. The data contain 100,000 to 150,000 clones, around 83% of them singletons. The J segment lost 3 bases and the V segment lost 0 bases, leaving 9 bases of the junction unmatched. In germline, CDR1 is SGDLS, CDR2 YYNGEE. CDR3 length: 16 residues. The sequence was obtained from a man between 35 and 55 years old with active or convalescent COVID-19. V gene TRBV9 combines with J gene TRBJ2-7, with 7 bases fitting TRBD1. The sequencing input was peripheral blood. The CDR3 DNA sequence: TGTGCCAGCAGCGTAGGGGTCCAGGGGGATCTCTACGAGCAGTACTTC. This sequence encodes CASSVGVQGDLYEQYF. Based on the CDR3 plus reference TRBV9 and TRBJ2-7, the full variable domain is DSGVTQTPKHLITATGQRVTLRCSPRSGDLSVYWYQQSLDQGLQFLIQYYNGEERAKGNILERFSAQQFPDLHSELNLSSLELGDSALYFCASSVGVQGDLYEQYFGPGTRLTVT.